This T cell receptor beta chain stems from a study of vaccination effects on CD4 cells after COVID-19. Study information: The post-vaccine samples were taken, at the median, 72 days after the second dose.

Sequencing in the ViraFEST assay came after antigen-specific CD4+ T cells had been expanded with viral peptide pools, which were used to stimulate PBMC. Following 10 days of culture, CD4+ T cells were isolated. BNT162b2 vaccine or mRNA-1273 vaccine was given to participants in two doses. Testing of the vaccine recipients showed negative nucleocapsid antibodies and no prior SARS-CoV-2 infection. In culture with roughly 10 IU/ml IL-2 and 8.5 to 10 ug/ml peptides, PBMC were grown at 1.5 million to 2 million per well. In the case of this clone: The antigen remains unidentified.

The table came from immunoSEQ multiplex PCR; TCRdb's copy has only in-frame clones and leaves some out. The table has about 60,000 clones, around four fifths seen once. The length of the CDR3 is 14 residues. Germline CDR1 and CDR2: MDHEN and SYDVKM. V lost 6 bases, J lost 10 bases, and 19 bases lay in between. The TCR comes from a human donor who received a COVID-19 vaccine. This rearrangement joins TRBV28 to TRBJ2-1; D is undetermined. The material sequenced was CD4+ T cells from PBMCs cultured with HCoV-OC43 spike peptides, taken after COVID-19 vaccination. Subset defined: HCoV-OC43 spike overlapping peptide pool stimulation. For the CDR3, the DNA is TGTGCCAGCAGATTACCGACGCCCCCATGGGAGCAGTTCTTC. Its protein product is CASRLPTPPWEQFF.